The 24 T cell receptor beta chains below were found in one sample sequenced in a study of cytotoxic CD8 clonotypes in ibrutinib-treated CLL. TCRdb's copy holds only in-frame clones and misses some; the assay was immunoSEQ multiplex PCR. Here the sample spans 130,000 or so clones, around 80% being singletons. The specimen comprised PBMCs, sampled after 12 months of ibrutinib treatment. These receptors were obtained from a human donor with chronic lymphocytic leukemia.

V gene TRBV29-1 combines with J gene TRBJ1-2; 8 bases match TRBD1. CDR1 and CDR2 from the germline V gene are SQVTM and ANQGSEA. V lost 6 bases to trimming and J lost 8 bases; unmatched junction nucleotides: 8. This CDR3 comprises 12 residues. CDR3: CSVPSGGQGYTF. As DNA, the CDR3 is TGCAGCGTACCTTCAGGGGGCCAAGGCTACACCTTC.

J is TRBJ2-1 and V is TRBV5-4; D unresolved. The V end was cut by 5 bases, the J end by 5 bases, with 17 bases between. CDR1 and CDR2 from the germline V gene are SGHNT and YYREEE (reference sequence). The CDR3 contains 15 residues. CDR3 loop: CASRPGPLDNNEQFF. The CDR3 DNA is TGTGCCAGCAGACCCGGACCCCTAGATAACAATGAGCAGTTCTTC.

This chain links TRBV2 with TRBJ1-5; no clear D gene. The CDR3 has 13 amino acids. Germline values: CDR1 SNHLY, CDR2 FYNNEI. V was cut by 8 bases and J by 1 base, with 9 bases left in between. The CDR3: CASGLRSNQPQHF. CDR3 DNA sequence: TGTGCCAGCGGCCTTAGGAGCAATCAGCCCCAGCATTTT.

There are a few counts of this clone. The chain employs TRBV9 and TRBJ1-1, with 9 positions matching TRBD1. The V and J ends lost 4 bases and 5 bases, in that order; junction bases with no gene match: 3. CDR3 length: 13 residues. Germline assignment: CDR1 SGDLS and CDR2 YYNGEE. CDR3 sequence (DNA): TGTGCCAGCAGCCCCGGGACAGGGACTGAAGCTTTCTTT. Protein product: CASSPGTGTEAFF. Filled out from reference TRBV9 and TRBJ1-1, the complete variable domain reads DSGVTQTPKHLITATGQRVTLRCSPRSGDLSVYWYQQSLDQGLQFLIQYYNGEERAKGNILERFSAQQFPDLHSELNLSSLELGDSALYFCASSPGTGTEAFFGQGTRLTVV.

The chain is built from TRBV14 and TRBJ2-1; D is undetermined. Germline CDR1 is SGHDN and CDR2 is FVKESK. Trimming left V 0 bases short and J 9 bases short, with 36 bases between. The CDR3 is 22 residues long. CDR3 bases: TGTGCCAGCAGCCAAGAGTCGTCCAGAACAAGAAACCCTCCGACAATTTACCCTGAGCAGTTCTTC. Amino acid sequence: CASSQESSRTRNPPTIYPEQFF.

V gene TRBV6-1 combines with J gene TRBJ1-5; D not resolved. Germline V gene sequence: CDR1 MNHNS, CDR2 SASEGT. The V gene lost 6 bases and the J gene lost 4 bases, with 7 bases spanning the gap. The CDR3 sequence is 12 residues long. The chain's CDR3 is CASRQTNQPQHF. The CDR3, as DNA: TGTGCCAGCAGACAGACAAATCAGCCCCAGCATTTT.

This chain joins TRBV7-8 and TRBJ2-7, with 8 bases matching TRBD2. There are 16 residues in the CDR3. Germline assignment: CDR1 SGHVS and CDR2 FQNEAQ. Trimming took 4 bases from V and 2 from J; bases not matched to a gene: 10. The CDR3 protein is CASSWGSGSRAYEQYF. CDR3 nucleotides: TGTGCCAGCAGCTGGGGGAGCGGGAGCCGCGCCTACGAGCAGTACTTC.

This chain connects TRBV4-2 to TRBJ2-1, with TRBD2 matching over 11 bases. There are 16 residues in the CDR3. J was trimmed by 9 bases and V by 2 bases; bases with no gene match: 9. Germline V gene sequence: CDR1 LGHNA, CDR2 YNFKEQ. The CDR3: CASSQNSGRAGPEQFF. CDR3 coding DNA: TGTGCCAGCAGCCAAAATAGCGGGAGGGCCGGTCCTGAGCAGTTCTTC.

The chain couples TRBV4-3 to TRBJ1-5; tentative D call: TRBD1 (5 bases). The CDR3 is 16 amino acids. Germline loops: CDR1 LGHNA, CDR2 YSLEER. V was cut by 0 bases and J by 2 bases, with 11 bases left in between. The CDR3 region is CASSQEWSGRNQPQHF. CDR3 sequence (DNA): TGCGCCAGCAGCCAAGAATGGTCGGGGCGCAATCAGCCCCAGCATTTT.

The rearrangement joins TRBV7-8 to TRBJ1-5, with D possibly matching TRBD1 (6 bases). Germline V gene lookup returns CDR1 SGHVS and CDR2 FQNEAQ. Trimming removed 1 base at V and 5 bases at J, with 15 bases between. There are 16 residues in the CDR3. The CDR3 sequence: CASSLDRTGSDQPQHF. The CDR3 nucleotides are TGTGCCAGCAGCTTAGATCGAACAGGGAGCGATCAGCCCCAGCATTTT.

This sequence joins TRBV18 and TRBJ2-7; possibly TRBD1 for D (5 bases). The CDR3 is 13 residues long. The germline gives CDR1 KGHSH, CDR2 LQKENI. Trimming shortened V by 3 bases and J by 2 bases, and 8 bases separated the two germline ends. CDR3 nucleotide sequence: TGTGCCAGCTCACCGGGGCAGACCTACGAGCAGTACTTC. Translated, it gives CASSPGQTYEQYF.

The chain has TRBV18 and TRBJ2-1; 9 bases match TRBD2. V shed 2 bases, J shed 6 bases, and the junction held 11 bases outside the gene matches. CDR3 length equals 17 residues. Germline assignment: CDR1 KGHSH and CDR2 LQKENI. This CDR3 is CASSPRLAGQGSNEQFF. The CDR3 DNA sequence: TGTGCCAGCTCACCAAGGCTAGCGGGGCAGGGGTCCAATGAGCAGTTCTTC.

This chain connects TRBV6-6 to TRBJ1-5; 7 bases map to TRBD1. CDR1 is MNHNY and CDR2 is SVGAGI in the germline V gene (reference sequence). The CDR3 is 16 residues long. After removal of 5 bases from V and 3 bases from J, the junction contained 10 bases not matched to a gene. The CDR3 loop is CASSRYRDRDNQPQHF. As DNA, the CDR3 is TGTGCCAGCAGTCGATACCGGGACAGAGACAATCAGCCCCAGCATTTT.

The chain has TRBV5-6 and TRBJ2-7, with D perhaps matching TRBD2 (6 bases). This CDR3 comprises 14 residues. Looked up from germline, CDR1 is SGHDT and CDR2 is YYEEEE. V was cut by 0 bases and J by 3 bases, with 10 bases left in between. CDR3 loop: CASSLELADYEQYF. CDR3 in DNA: TGTGCCAGCAGCTTGGAACTAGCAGACTACGAGCAGTACTTC. The full variable domain, with the rest looked up from reference TRBV5-6 and TRBJ2-7, is DAGVTQSPTHLIKTRGQQVTLRCSPKSGHDTVSWYQQALGQGPQFIFQYYEEEERQRGNFPDRFSGHQFPNYSSELNVNALLLGDSALYLCASSLELADYEQYFGPGTRLTVT.

The chain combines TRBV18 with TRBJ1-2, with 8 bases aligning to TRBD1. The CDR3 loop spans 17 amino acids. CDR1 and CDR2 (germline): KGHSH, LQKENI. Trimming took 3 bases from V and 6 from J; bases not matched to a gene: 15. The CDR3 DNA is TGTGCCAGCTCACCCCTAGACAGGGGTCCCTATATGGATGGCTACACCTTC. This sequence encodes CASSPLDRGPYMDGYTF.

The chain couples TRBV6-5 to TRBJ1-5; 9 bases fit TRBD1. The CDR3 runs to 15 residues. Per germline, CDR1 MNHEY and CDR2 SVGAGI. J lost 4 bases, V lost 6 bases, and 7 bases had no gene match. The CDR3 DNA reads as TGTGCCAGCAGACCGGGACAGGGCACAAATCAGCCCCAGCATTTT. It encodes CASRPGQGTNQPQHF.

The chain links TRBV7-3 to TRBJ2-3, with a tentative D call TRBD1 (5 bases). The CDR3 has 16 residues. CDR1 is SGHTA, CDR2 FQGTGA, per germline. V shed 5 bases and J shed 1 base, with 16 bases lying between them. The CDR3 region is CASSPYQGIGTDTQYF. The CDR3 coding sequence is TGTGCCAGCAGCCCCTACCAGGGAATAGGCACAGATACGCAGTATTTT.

This sequence joins TRBV29-1 and TRBJ2-7, with D possibly TRBD1 on 6 matching bases. The CDR3 runs 13 residues. Between the trimmed V and J ends, which lost 4 bases and 7 bases, there was a span of 17 bases. The germline gives CDR1 SQVTM, CDR2 ANQGSEA. For the CDR3, the DNA is TGCAGCGTTGTGTCGCCCGCAAGGGGGGAGCAGTACTTC. Protein: CSVVSPARGEQYF.

The rearrangement uses TRBV7-2 and TRBJ1-2; no definite D call. The germline V gene encodes CDR1 SGHTA and CDR2 FQGNSA. The CDR3 sequence is 16 residues long. With 0 bases removed from V and 4 bases from J, the gap between germline ends came to 15 bases. This CDR3 is CASSLAPLESLYGYTF. For the CDR3, the DNA is TGTGCCAGCAGCTTAGCCCCTCTTGAGAGCCTCTATGGCTACACCTTC.

This clone was observed a handful of times. The chain couples TRBV29-1 to TRBJ1-4; D unresolved. Germline CDR1 reads SQVTM; CDR2 reads ANQGSEA. CDR3 length: 11 amino acids. The chain's CDR3 is CTDPWDEKLFF. As DNA, the CDR3 is TGCACCGACCCTTGGGATGAAAAACTGTTTTTT.

The CDR3 reads CASSLSKGQGRTDTQYF. In DNA form, the CDR3 reads TGTGCCAGCAGCTTAAGCAAGGGACAGGGACGCACAGATACGCAGTATTTT. This chain links TRBV7-2 with TRBJ2-3, with 9 nucleotides matching TRBD1. This CDR3 spans 17 amino acids. Germline V gene sequence: CDR1 SGHTA, CDR2 FQGNSA. Losses at the gene ends were 2 bases for V and 1 base for J; bases not matched to a gene: 7.

This chain uses TRBV7-9 with TRBJ1-1; 9 nucleotides line up with TRBD1. V lost 5 bases and J lost 10; bases outside the gene matches: 8. Germline-derived CDR1 and CDR2 are SEHNR and FQNEAQ (reference sequence). CDR3 size: 13 residues. CDR3 residues: CASSQDLTGGAFF. The CDR3 region has the DNA TGTGCCAGCAGCCAAGACCTGACAGGGGGAGCTTTCTTT.

V usage is TRBV9 and J usage is TRBJ2-7; D not resolved. The ends were cut back, 0 bases at V and 7 bases at J, with 14 bases in the middle. The germline CDR1 and CDR2 sequences are SGDLS and YYNGEE. This CDR3 region has 14 residues. The CDR3 here is CASSVEIGLGEQYF. The CDR3 coding sequence is TGTGCCAGCAGCGTAGAGATAGGGTTGGGTGAGCAGTACTTC.

The chain is built from TRBV19 and TRBJ1-2; 7 bases fit TRBD1. The CDR3 is 15 amino acids. V lost 6 bases to trimming and J lost 4 bases; unmatched junction nucleotides: 11. Germline V gene sequence: CDR1 LNHDA, CDR2 SQIVND (reference sequence). In nucleotides, the CDR3 is TGTGCCAGTAGCGATATTGTTACAGGGGTCTATGGCTACACCTTC. Amino acids: CASSDIVTGVYGYTF.